These T cell receptor beta chains were read from a single sample in a study of blood T cell repertoires in COVID-19. Only in-frame clones appear in the TCRdb table, and some are missing; sequencing was by immunoSEQ multiplex PCR. This sample carries about 380,000 clones, roughly 90% of them seen once, and the ten largest clones take over 1%. The sequencing sample was made of peripheral blood. The source of these receptors is a man aged 40-49 years with acute or convalescent COVID-19. Each CDR3 is given with its conserved first and last residue. The D gene is left open where the match is weak. Clone size is not always given. Where it is, it says once, few, many or a class for expanded clones.

CDR3,DNA,J,size,D,V
CSVERDRALDGYTF,TGCAGCGTTGAACGGGACAGGGCTTTGGATGGCTACACCTTC,TRBJ1-2,NA,TRBD1,TRBV29-1
CASSVVGREQFF,TGTGCCAGCAGCGTAGTGGGGCGGGAGCAGTTCTTC,TRBJ2-1,NA,NA,TRBV9
CASSPNTGISGNTIYF,TGTGCCAGCAGCCCGAATACGGGAATCTCTGGAAACACCATATATTTT,TRBJ1-3,NA,NA,TRBV9
CSVAQGSDTQYF,TGCAGCGTTGCCCAGGGTTCAGATACGCAGTATTTT,TRBJ2-3,NA,NA,TRBV29-1
CASREATYNEQFF,TGTGCCAGTAGGGAGGCCACGTACAATGAGCAGTTCTTC,TRBJ2-1,NA,NA,TRBV28
CASSLGTGGIQYF,TGTGCCAGCAGCTTAGGAACAGGGGGCATTCAGTACTTC,TRBJ2-4,NA,TRBD1,TRBV11-3
CASSGNTGVNTEAFF,TGTGCCAGCAGCGGAAACACAGGGGTTAACACTGAAGCTTTCTTT,TRBJ1-1,NA,TRBD1,TRBV5-4
CSGHKLTGGTEAFF,TGCAGCGGCCACAAATTAACAGGGGGCACTGAAGCTTTCTTT,TRBJ1-1,NA,TRBD1,TRBV29-1
CASIPTGNYGYTF,TGTGCCAGCATCCCGACAGGGAACTATGGCTACACCTTC,TRBJ1-2,NA,TRBD1,TRBV6-5
CASSTPLDRGTEAFF,TGTGCCAGTAGTACTCCACTGGACAGGGGAACTGAAGCTTTCTTT,TRBJ1-1,once,TRBD1,TRBV19
CASSSGRMNTEAFF,TGCGCCAGCAGTTCAGGCCGAATGAACACTGAAGCTTTCTTT,TRBJ1-1,once,NA,TRBV5-1
CASSLGGVTDTQYF,TGTGCCAGCAGTTTGGGAGGGGTCACAGATACGCAGTATTTT,TRBJ2-3,once,TRBD2,TRBV28
CAWSVSGRTEAFF,TGTGCCTGGAGTGTATCAGGGAGGACTGAAGCTTTCTTT,TRBJ1-1,NA,NA,TRBV30
CAISESGGGREQYF,TGTGCCATCAGTGAATCTGGGGGCGGGCGCGAGCAGTACTTC,TRBJ2-7,NA,NA,TRBV10-3
CASSPSDRGRGETQYF,TGTGCCAGCAGTCCGTCAGACAGGGGGCGAGGGGAGACCCAGTACTTC,TRBJ2-5,NA,TRBD1,TRBV27
CASSPRNPRLAGNTDTQYF,TGTGCCAGCAGCCCTCGAAACCCCAGACTAGCGGGAAACACAGATACGCAGTATTTT,TRBJ2-3,NA,TRBD2,TRBV9
CASSTWDRSSYEQYF,TGTGCCAGCAGTACATGGGACAGGAGCTCCTACGAGCAGTACTTC,TRBJ2-7,NA,TRBD1,TRBV28
CASSGGSGGAFEQYF,TGTGCCAGCAGCGGGGGGAGCGGGGGGGCCTTCGAGCAGTACTTC,TRBJ2-7,NA,TRBD2,TRBV7-6
CAISESGGQPQHF,TGTGCCATCAGTGAGTCAGGAGGTCAGCCCCAGCATTTT,TRBJ1-5,once,NA,TRBV10-3